This TCR beta chain was sequenced in a study of identifying expanded T cells in peripheral blood. The protocol was immunoSEQ multiplex PCR, while the TCRdb copy is restricted to in-frame clones and leaves out a portion. The table shows approximately 75,000 clones, with 90% occurring only once. The CDR3 runs to 13 residues. V gave up 5 bases and J gave up 3 bases, with 7 bases separating them. Germline V gene data show CDR1 as SGHTA and CDR2 as FQGNSA. The receptor was derived from a person aged 18-69 years in good health. Sequenced: blood. The chain links TRBV7-2 to TRBJ2-2; maybe TRBD2 (5 bases). For the CDR3, the DNA is TGTGCCAGCAGCCCGGACTACACCGGGGAGCTGTTTTTT. Translation: CASSPDYTGELFF.